Listed below are T cell receptor beta chains from one sample, sequenced in a study of human T cells and chemical hapten exposure. In TCRdb, the RACE reads were re-called with MiXCR into one record per CDR3 protein. The sample lists tens of thousands of distinct CDR3 sequences; around 7% were seen once. The specimen was whole blood, collected in connection with sensitization to the hapten diphenylcyclopropenone (DPC). These receptors all come from a woman younger than 45 with alopecia areata. Some clones in this sample may be carry-over from other donors' samples. Each CDR3 is given with its conserved first and last residue. Fields, in order: V gene, D gene, clone size, J gene, CDR3 length, CDR3 protein, CDR3 DNA. A D gene is named only where the DNA matches it firmly. Size is stated for part of the rows, as once, few or many counts, or as a class when the clone is expanded.

>TRBV21-1|NA|NA|TRBJ1-1|16
CASSQRTRWVDTEAFF
TGTGCCAGCAGCCAACGGACCCGGTGGGTCGACACTGAAGCTTTCTTT
>TRBV18|NA|few|TRBJ2-1|13
CASSPPGHNEQFF
TGTGCCAGCTCACCCCCCGGGCACAATGAGCAGTTCTTC
>TRBV30|NA|many|TRBJ2-7|13
CAWSRDTSYEQYF
TGTGCCTGGAGCCGGGACACTTCCTACGAGCAGTACTTC
>TRBV7-2|TRBD2|many|TRBJ2-3|17
CASSQGLAGSTTDTQYF
TGTGCCAGCAGCCAAGGACTAGCGGGGTCCACCACAGATACGCAGTATTTT
>TRBV2|NA|many|TRBJ2-1|21
CASSDGTGRIGGGTSYNEQFF
TGTGCCAGCAGTGACGGGACAGGGAGGATCGGCGGGGGGACGTCCTACAATGAGCAGTTCTTC
>TRBV6-1|NA|NA|TRBJ1-1|18
CASSDARHIGQWVTEAFF
TGTGCCAGCAGTGATGCCCGTCACATCGGGCAATGGGTTACTGAAGCTTTCTTT
>TRBV3-1|NA|many|TRBJ2-5|14
CASSLELGEETQYF
TGTGCCAGCAGCCTAGAGTTAGGGGAAGAGACCCAGTACTTC
>TRBV25-1|NA|many|TRBJ2-3|14
CASSEYFIADTQYF
TGTGCCAGCAGTGAATATTTTATAGCAGATACGCAGTATTTT
>TRBV30|NA|few|TRBJ1-1|13
CAWGPGSSTEAFF
TGTGCCTGGGGACCGGGATCCTCCACTGAAGCTTTCTTT
>TRBV12-3/TRBV12-4|NA|many|TRBJ2-7|13
CASRSGGNYEQYF
TGTGCCAGCAGATCCGGGGGAAACTACGAGCAGTACTTC
>TRBV12-3/TRBV12-4|NA|many|TRBJ1-4|13
CASSLSTNEKLFF
TGTGCCAGCAGTTTAAGTACTAATGAAAAACTGTTTTTT
>TRBV20-1|NA|NA|TRBJ1-1|15
CSARRPSNMNTEAFF
TGCAGTGCTAGACGACCCAGCAACATGAACACTGAAGCTTTCTTT
>TRBV7-9|TRBD1|many|TRBJ2-5|14
CASSLDGTGETQYF
TGTGCCAGCAGCTTAGATGGGACAGGAGAGACCCAGTACTTC
>TRBV12-3/TRBV12-4|NA|once|TRBJ1-4|13
CASSFAAATKLFF
TGTGCCAGCAGTTTCGCAGCAGCAACAAAACTGTTTTTT
>TRBV5-4|TRBD2|NA|TRBJ2-2|16
CASSLARGGPTGELFF
TGTGCCAGCAGCTTGGCGCGGGGGGGGCCAACCGGGGAGCTGTTTTTT
>TRBV3-1|NA|many|TRBJ1-4|15
CASSHPHTVGEKLFF
TGTGCCAGCAGCCACCCACACACAGTAGGGGAAAAACTGTTTTTT
>TRBV12-3/TRBV12-4|TRBD2|many|TRBJ2-1|15
CASSHGTSAYNEQFF
TGTGCCAGCAGTCACGGGACTAGTGCTTACAATGAGCAGTTCTTC
>TRBV5-1|NA|many|TRBJ2-6|19
CASSFLTGRVSSGANVLTF
TGCGCCAGCAGCTTTTTGACAGGTCGAGTATCCTCTGGGGCCAACGTCCTGACTTTC
>TRBV6-2/TRBV6-3|TRBD1|NA|TRBJ2-1|16
CASSYPQGAPYNEQFF
TGTGCCAGCAGTTACCCGCAGGGGGCCCCCTACAATGAGCAGTTCTTC
>TRBV6-5|TRBD1|many|TRBJ2-1|15
CASSLDRGRNNEQFF
TGTGCCAGCAGTCTTGACAGGGGGCGCAATAATGAGCAGTTCTTC
>TRBV28|NA|many|TRBJ2-7|13
CASLRGDPYEQYF
TGTGCCAGCCTAAGGGGGGACCCCTACGAGCAGTACTTC
>TRBV14|NA|many|TRBJ1-4|14
CASSRDSSNEKLFF
TGTGCCAGCAGCCGAGACAGTTCGAATGAAAAACTGTTTTTT
>TRBV10-3|NA|many|TRBJ2-3|13
CAISGRLADTQYF
TGTGCCATCAGTGGGAGACTAGCAGATACGCAGTATTTT